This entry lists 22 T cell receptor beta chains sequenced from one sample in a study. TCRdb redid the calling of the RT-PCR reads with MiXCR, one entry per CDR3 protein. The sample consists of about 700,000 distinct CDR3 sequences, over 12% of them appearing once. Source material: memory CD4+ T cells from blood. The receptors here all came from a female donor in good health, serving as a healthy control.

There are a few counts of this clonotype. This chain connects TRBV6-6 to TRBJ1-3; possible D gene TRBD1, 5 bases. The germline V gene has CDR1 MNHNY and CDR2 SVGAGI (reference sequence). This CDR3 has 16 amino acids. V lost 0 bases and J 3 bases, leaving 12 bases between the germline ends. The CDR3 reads CASSYSSAGNGNTIYF. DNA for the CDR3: TGTGCCAGCAGTTACTCGTCAGCAGGGAATGGAAACACCATATATTTT.

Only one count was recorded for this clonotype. The CDR3 coding sequence is TGCGCCAGCAGCCCGTGGACTAGCGGAAAAGAGACCCAGTACTTC. This encodes CASSPWTSGKETQYF. This chain joins TRBV5-1 and TRBJ2-5; 10 nucleotides align to TRBD2. Trimming took 4 bases from V and 3 from J; bases not matched to a gene: 6. Per germline, CDR1 SGHRS and CDR2 YFSETQ. The CDR3 covers 15 residues.

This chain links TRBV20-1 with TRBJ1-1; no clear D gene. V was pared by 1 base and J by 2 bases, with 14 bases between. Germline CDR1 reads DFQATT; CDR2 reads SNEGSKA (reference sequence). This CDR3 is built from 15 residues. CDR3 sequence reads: CSARGDLTGNTEAFF. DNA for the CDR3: TGCAGTGCTAGAGGCGACCTAACGGGTAACACTGAAGCTTTCTTT.

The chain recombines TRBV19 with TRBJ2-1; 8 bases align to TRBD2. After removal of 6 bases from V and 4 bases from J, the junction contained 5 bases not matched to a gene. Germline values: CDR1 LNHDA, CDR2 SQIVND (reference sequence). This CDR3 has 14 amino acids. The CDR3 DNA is TGTGCCAGTAGGGAAGCGGGGGCATACAATGAGCAGTTCTTC. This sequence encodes CASREAGAYNEQFF.

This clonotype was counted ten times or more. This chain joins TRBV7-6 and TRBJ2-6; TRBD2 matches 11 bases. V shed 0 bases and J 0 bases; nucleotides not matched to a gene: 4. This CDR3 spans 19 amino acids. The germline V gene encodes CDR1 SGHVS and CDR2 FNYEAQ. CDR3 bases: TGTGCCAGCAGCTTAGCGGTACTAGCGGGAGTCTCTGGGGCCAACGTCCTGACTTTC. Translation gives CASSLAVLAGVSGANVLTF. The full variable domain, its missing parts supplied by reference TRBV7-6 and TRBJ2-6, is GAGVSQSPRYKVTKRGQDVALRCDPISGHVSLYWYRQALGQGPEFLTYFNYEAQQDKSGLPNDRFSAERPEGSISTLTIQRTEQRDSAMYRCASSLAVLAGVSGANVLTFGAGSRLTVL.

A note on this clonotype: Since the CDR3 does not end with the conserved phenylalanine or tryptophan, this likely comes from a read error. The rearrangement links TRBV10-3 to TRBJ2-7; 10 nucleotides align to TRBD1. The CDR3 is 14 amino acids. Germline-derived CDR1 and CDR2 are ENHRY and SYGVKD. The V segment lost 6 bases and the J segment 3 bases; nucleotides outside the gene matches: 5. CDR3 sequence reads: CAISGDRGDYEQYC. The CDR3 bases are TGTGCCATCAGCGGGGACAGGGGCGACTACGAGCAGTACTGC.

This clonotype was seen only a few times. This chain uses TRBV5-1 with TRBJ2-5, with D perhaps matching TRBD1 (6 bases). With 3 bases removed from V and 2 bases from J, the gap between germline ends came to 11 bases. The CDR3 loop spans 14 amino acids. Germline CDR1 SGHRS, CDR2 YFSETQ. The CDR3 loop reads CASSSGQKQETQYF. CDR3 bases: TGCGCCAGCAGCTCCGGACAGAAACAAGAGACCCAGTACTTC.

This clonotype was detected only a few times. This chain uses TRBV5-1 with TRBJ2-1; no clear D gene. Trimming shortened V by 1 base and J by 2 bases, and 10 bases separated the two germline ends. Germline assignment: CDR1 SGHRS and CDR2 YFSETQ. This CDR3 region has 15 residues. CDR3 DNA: TGCGCCAGCAGCTTGAGGGCGGTGGCCTACAATGAGCAGTTCTTC. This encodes CASSLRAVAYNEQFF.

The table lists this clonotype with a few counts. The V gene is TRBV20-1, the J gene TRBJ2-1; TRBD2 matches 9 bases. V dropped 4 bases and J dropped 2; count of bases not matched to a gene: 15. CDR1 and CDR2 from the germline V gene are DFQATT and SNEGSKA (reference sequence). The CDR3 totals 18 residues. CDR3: CSANVLAGGREAYNEQFF. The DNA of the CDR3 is TGCAGTGCTAATGTTCTAGCGGGCGGGAGGGAGGCCTACAATGAGCAGTTCTTC.

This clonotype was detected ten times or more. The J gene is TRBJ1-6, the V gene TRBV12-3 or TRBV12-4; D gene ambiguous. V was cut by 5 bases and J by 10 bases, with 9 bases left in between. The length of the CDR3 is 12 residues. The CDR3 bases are TGTGCCAGCAGTCCCGGTACCTCACCCCTCCACTTT. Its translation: CASSPGTSPLHF.

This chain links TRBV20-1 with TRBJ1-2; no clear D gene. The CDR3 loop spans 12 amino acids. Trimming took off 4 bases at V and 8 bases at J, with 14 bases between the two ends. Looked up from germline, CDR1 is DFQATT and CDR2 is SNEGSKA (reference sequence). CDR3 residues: CSAKSRAGGYTF. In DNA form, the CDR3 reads TGCAGTGCTAAGTCACGGGCTGGCGGCTACACCTTC.

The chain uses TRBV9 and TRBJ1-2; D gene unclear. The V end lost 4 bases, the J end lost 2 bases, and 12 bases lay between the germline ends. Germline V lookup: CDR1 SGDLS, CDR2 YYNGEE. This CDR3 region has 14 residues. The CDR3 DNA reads TGTGCCAGCAGCCCCACGGACGAGAACTATGGCTACACCTTC. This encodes CASSPTDENYGYTF.

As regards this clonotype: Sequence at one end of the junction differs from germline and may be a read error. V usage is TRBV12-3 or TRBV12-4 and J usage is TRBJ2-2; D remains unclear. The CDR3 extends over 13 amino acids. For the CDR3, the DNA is TGTGCCAGCAGTTTCGAGGTCACCAGGGAGCTGTTTTTT. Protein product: CASSFEVTRELFF.

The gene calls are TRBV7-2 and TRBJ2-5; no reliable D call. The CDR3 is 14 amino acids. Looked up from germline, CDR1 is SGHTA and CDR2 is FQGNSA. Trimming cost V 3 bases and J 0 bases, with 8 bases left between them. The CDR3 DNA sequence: TGTGCCAGCAGCTTGGGGATACACCAAGAGACCCAGTACTTC. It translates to CASSLGIHQETQYF.

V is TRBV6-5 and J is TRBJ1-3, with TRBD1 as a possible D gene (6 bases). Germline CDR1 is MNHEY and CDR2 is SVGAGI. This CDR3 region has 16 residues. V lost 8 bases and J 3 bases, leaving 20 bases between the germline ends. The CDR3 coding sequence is TGTGCCAGCCAACCGAGGGGGGGGCGCCTTGGAAACACCATATATTTT. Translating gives CASQPRGGRLGNTIYF.

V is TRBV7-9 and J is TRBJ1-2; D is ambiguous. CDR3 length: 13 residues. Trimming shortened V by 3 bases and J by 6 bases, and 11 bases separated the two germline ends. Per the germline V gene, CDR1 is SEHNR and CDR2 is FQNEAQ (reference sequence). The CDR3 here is CASSFPGPHGYTF. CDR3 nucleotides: TGTGCCAGCAGCTTCCCCGGGCCCCATGGCTACACCTTC. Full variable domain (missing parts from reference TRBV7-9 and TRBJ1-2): DTGVSQNPRHKITKRGQNVTFRCDPISEHNRLYWYRQTLGQGPEFLTYFQNEAQLEKSRLLSDRFSAERPKGSFSTLEIQRTEQGDSAMYLCASSFPGPHGYTFGSGTRLTVV.

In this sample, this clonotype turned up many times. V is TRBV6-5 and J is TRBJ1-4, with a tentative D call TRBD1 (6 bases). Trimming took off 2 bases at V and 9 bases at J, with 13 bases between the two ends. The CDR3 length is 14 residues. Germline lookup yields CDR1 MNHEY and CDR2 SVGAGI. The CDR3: CASSYDRQMKKLFF. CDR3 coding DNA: TGTGCCAGCAGTTACGACAGGCAAATGAAAAAACTGTTTTTT.

The CDR3 DNA reads as TGTGCCATCAGTGAGTCGGGGACGGGGACTGAAGCTTTCTTT. Protein product: CAISESGTGTEAFF. The chain recombines TRBV10-3 with TRBJ1-1, with TRBD1 as a possible D gene (5 bases). CDR3 size: 14 residues. Germline loops: CDR1 ENHRY, CDR2 SYGVKD. V lost 0 bases and J lost 5, with 10 bases in between.

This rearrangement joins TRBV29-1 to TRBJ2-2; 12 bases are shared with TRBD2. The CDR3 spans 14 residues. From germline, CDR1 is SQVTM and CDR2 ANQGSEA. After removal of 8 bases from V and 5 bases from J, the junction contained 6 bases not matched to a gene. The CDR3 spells CSSSGTSGTGELFF. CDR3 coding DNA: TGCAGCTCTTCTGGGACTAGCGGGACCGGGGAGCTGTTTTTT.

The CDR3 DNA reads as TGTGCCAGCAGTGAGGTTTTGGCATATAATGAAAAACTGTTTTTT. It specifies CASSEVLAYNEKLFF. This chain uses TRBV2 with TRBJ1-4; D remains unclear. The CDR3 is made up of 15 amino acids. Germline CDR1 reads SNHLY; CDR2 reads FYNNEI. Deletions cut 3 bases from V and 4 bases from J, with 12 bases between.

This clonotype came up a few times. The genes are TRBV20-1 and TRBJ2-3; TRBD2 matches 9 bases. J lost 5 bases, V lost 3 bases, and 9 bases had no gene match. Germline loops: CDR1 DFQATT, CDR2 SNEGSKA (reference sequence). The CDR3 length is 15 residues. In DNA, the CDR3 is TGCAGTGCTAGGGTTGGCGGGAGGGCCAGAGATACGCAGTATTTT. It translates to CSARVGGRARDTQYF.

CDR3 loop: CSALTIIRPEAFF. CDR3 nucleotides: TGCAGTGCCCTGACAATTATTCGGCCTGAAGCTTTCTTT. The V call is TRBV20-1, the J call TRBJ1-1; D unresolved. The germline V gene has CDR1 DFQATT and CDR2 SNEGSKA (reference sequence). The V gene lost 6 bases and the J gene lost 6 bases, with 17 bases spanning the gap. The CDR3 has 13 residues.